This T cell receptor beta chain derives from a study of early T cells in non-severe SARS-CoV-2 infection. For the study at large: Alpha and beta chains were unpaired, from unsorted whole-blood bulk RNA.

In the library, individual cDNA molecules carried attached unique molecular identifiers. TCRdb re-analysed the 5' RACE reads in MiXCR, keeping a single row per CDR3 protein. The table shows 65,000 to 80,000 distinct CDR3 sequences, with 9.5% to 15% occurring only once. With 3 bases removed from V and 6 bases from J, the gap between germline ends came to 18 bases. Germline values: CDR1 MNHNS, CDR2 SASEGT. The CDR3 is 15 amino acids. At least ten counts were recorded for this clonotype. Its antigen remains unidentified. Regarding the study as a whole: Matching results from VDJdb favored anti-spike CD8 responses, leaving private and CD4 specificities undetected.

The clonotype originates from an adult who was a healthcare worker with PCR-confirmed SARS-CoV-2 infection or an uninfected control (not recorded which). V usage is TRBV6-1 and J usage is TRBJ2-7, with TRBD1 as a possible D gene (6 bases). The sequencing sample was made of whole blood. For the CDR3, the DNA is TGTGCCAGCAGTGACTTACAGGGCGCTTTCTCCGAGCAGTACTTC. This codes for CASSDLQGAFSEQYF.